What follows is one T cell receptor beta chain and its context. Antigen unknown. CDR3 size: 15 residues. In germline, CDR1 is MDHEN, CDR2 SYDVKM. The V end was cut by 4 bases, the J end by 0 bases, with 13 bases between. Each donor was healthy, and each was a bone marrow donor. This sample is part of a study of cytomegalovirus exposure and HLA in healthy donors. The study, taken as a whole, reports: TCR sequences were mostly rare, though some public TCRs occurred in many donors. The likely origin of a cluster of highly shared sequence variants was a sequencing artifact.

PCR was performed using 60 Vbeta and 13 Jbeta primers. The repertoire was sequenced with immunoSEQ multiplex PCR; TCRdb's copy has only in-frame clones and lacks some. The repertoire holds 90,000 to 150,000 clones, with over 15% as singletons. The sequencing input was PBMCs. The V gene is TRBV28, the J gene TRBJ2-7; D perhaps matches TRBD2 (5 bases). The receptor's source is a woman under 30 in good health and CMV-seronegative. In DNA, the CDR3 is TGTGCCAGCAGTTCGCGGCGGGCGAGCTCCTACGAGCAGTACTTC. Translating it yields CASSSRRASSYEQYF. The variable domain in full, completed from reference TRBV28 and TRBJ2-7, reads DVKVTQSSRYLVKRTGEKVFLECVQDMDHENMFWYRQDPGLGLRLIYFSYDVKMKEKGDIPEGYSVSREKKERFSLILESASTNQTSMYLCASSSRRASSYEQYFGPGTRLTVT.